Following are 27 T cell receptor beta chains from one sample sequenced in a study of cytomegalovirus exposure and HLA in healthy donors. A multiplex PCR was run with 60 Vbeta primers and 13 Jbeta primers. TCRdb's copy holds only in-frame clones and misses some; the assay was immunoSEQ multiplex PCR. The profile covers about 190,000 clones, with around 81% appearing a single time and 2.1% taken by the ten largest. Sequencing input: PBMCs. The origin of the receptors is a woman under 30 in good health and CMV-seropositive.

The genes are TRBV11-2 and TRBJ1-1; TRBD1 might be the D (6 bases). The CDR3 length is 14 residues. The germline V gene has CDR1 SGHAT and CDR2 FQNNGV. V was cut by 5 bases and J by 4 bases, with 14 bases left in between. The DNA of the CDR3 is TGTGCCAGCAGCCTGGACAGTAGGGGCACTGAAGCTTTCTTT. Its protein is CASSLDSRGTEAFF.

The J gene is TRBJ2-1, the V gene TRBV7-9; D ambiguous. V was shortened by 4 bases and J by 5 bases, with 6 bases between the two germline ends. The germline CDR1 and CDR2 sequences are SEHNR and FQNEAQ (reference sequence). This CDR3 spans 12 amino acids. This chain's CDR3 is CASSSRDNEQFF. The CDR3, as DNA: TGTGCCAGCAGCTCTCGAGACAATGAGCAGTTCTTC. The variable domain in full, completed from reference TRBV7-9 and TRBJ2-1, reads DTGVSQNPRHKITKRGQNVTFRCDPISEHNRLYWYRQTLGQGPEFLTYFQNEAQLEKSRLLSDRFSAERPKGSFSTLEIQRTEQGDSAMYLCASSSRDNEQFFGPGTRLTVL.

This clone was counted a few times. The chain joins TRBV30 to TRBJ2-1; TRBD2 matches 10 bases. This CDR3 region has 15 residues. Germline trimming cut 6 bases from V and 2 bases from J; bases unmatched to any gene: 7. In germline, CDR1 is GTSNPN, CDR2 SVGIG (reference sequence). CDR3 in amino acids: CACPSGGSPYNEQFF. CDR3 DNA: TGTGCCTGTCCTAGCGGGGGATCTCCCTACAATGAGCAGTTCTTC.

The rearrangement uses TRBV27 and TRBJ1-1; D perhaps matches TRBD1 (6 bases). CDR3 length equals 12 residues. Trimming took 2 bases from V and 11 from J, leaving 12 bases between them. In germline, CDR1 is MNHEY, CDR2 SMNVEV (reference sequence). The CDR3 sequence is CASSLVGGPAFF. Written as DNA, the CDR3 is TGTGCCAGCAGTTTAGTTGGGGGCCCTGCTTTCTTT.

The CDR3 sequence is CAYWLGGSYEQYF. For the CDR3, the DNA is TGTGCGTATTGGTTGGGGGGGTCCTACGAGCAGTACTTC. The chain combines TRBV30 with TRBJ2-7; 7 positions agree with TRBD2. There are 13 residues in the CDR3. From germline, CDR1 is GTSNPN and CDR2 SVGIG (reference sequence).

The rearrangement joins TRBV28 to TRBJ1-1, with D perhaps matching TRBD1 (5 bases). There are 15 residues in the CDR3. V was pared by 3 bases and J by 1 base, with 12 bases between. Germline V gene sequence: CDR1 MDHEN, CDR2 SYDVKM. The CDR3 reads CASSFPSQGNTEAFF. CDR3 DNA: TGTGCCAGCAGTTTTCCGAGTCAGGGGAACACTGAAGCTTTCTTT.

J is TRBJ1-1 and V is TRBV5-6; D is possibly TRBD1 (6 bases). The V gene lost 0 bases and the J gene lost 4 bases, with 10 bases spanning the gap. The germline V gene has CDR1 SGHDT and CDR2 YYEEEE. The CDR3 extends over 14 amino acids. CDR3 sequence reads: CASSLGGRGTEAFF. CDR3 nucleotides: TGTGCCAGCAGCTTGGGGGGGCGCGGCACTGAAGCTTTCTTT.

CDR3: CASSGTVSGAEAFF. CDR3 sequence (DNA): TGTGCCAGCAGCGGGACAGTGAGTGGCGCTGAAGCTTTCTTT. The chain links TRBV6-5 to TRBJ1-1, with 7 nucleotides matching TRBD1. This CDR3 region has 14 residues. Germline-derived CDR1 and CDR2 are MNHEY and SVGAGI. Losses at the gene ends were 6 bases for V and 6 bases for J; bases not matched to a gene: 10.

The chain links TRBV2 to TRBJ1-2; D is possibly TRBD1 (6 bases). This CDR3 is built from 12 residues. CDR1 is SNHLY and CDR2 is FYNNEI in the germline V gene. The CDR3 nucleotides are TGTGGCGGGCAGGGGAGTAACTATGGCTACACCTTC. Translating it yields CGGQGSNYGYTF.

V usage is TRBV7-7 and J usage is TRBJ2-5; no clear D. Germline V gene data show CDR1 as SSHAT and CDR2 as FNYEAQ (reference sequence). The V and J ends lost 0 bases and 5 bases respectively, with 7 bases between them. The CDR3 runs 13 residues. The DNA of the CDR3 is TGTGCCAGCAGCTTAGCCATGAGGGAGACCCAGTACTTC. It is translated as CASSLAMRETQYF.

This chain uses TRBV6-5 with TRBJ2-2; tentative D call: TRBD1 (5 bases). Trimming left V 5 bases short and J 6 bases short, with 13 bases between. The CDR3 is 14 residues long. Germline CDR1 and CDR2: MNHEY and SVGAGI. The CDR3 sequence: CASSRPQGSGELFF. Written as DNA, the CDR3 is TGTGCCAGCAGTCGACCTCAGGGTTCCGGGGAGCTGTTTTTT.

V gene TRBV15 combines with J gene TRBJ2-1; 7 positions agree with TRBD2. This CDR3 spans 15 amino acids. Per the germline V gene, CDR1 is LNHNV and CDR2 is YYDKDF (reference sequence). V shed 0 bases and J 7 bases; nucleotides not matched to a gene: 6. The CDR3 reads CATSRDAGGGNEQFF. The CDR3 bases are TGTGCCACCAGCAGAGACGCTGGGGGAGGGAATGAGCAGTTCTTC.

The chain recombines TRBV4-1 with TRBJ2-5, with 7 positions matching TRBD2. Trimming removed 0 bases from V and 8 bases from J; junction bases left unmatched: 12. CDR1 MGHRA and CDR2 YSYEKL come from the germline V gene. The CDR3 has 16 residues. Here the CDR3 DNA reads TGCGCCAGCAGCCAAGATTTACGACTCCGGGGGGATACCCAGTACTTC. It encodes CASSQDLRLRGDTQYF.

The V call is TRBV19, the J call TRBJ1-2, with 11 nucleotides matching TRBD1. Germline CDR1 reads LNHDA; CDR2 reads SQIVND (reference sequence). V was pared by 5 bases and J by 6 bases, with 8 bases of the junction left unmatched. The CDR3 extends over 15 amino acids. CDR3 sequence: CASSPGQGVYNGYTF. The CDR3 DNA reads as TGTGCCAGTAGTCCGGGACAGGGGGTGTACAATGGCTACACCTTC.

The rearrangement links TRBV10-1 to TRBJ2-7; D perhaps matches TRBD1 (6 bases). The CDR3 loop spans 20 amino acids. CDR1 and CDR2 from the germline V gene are WNHNN and SYGVQD (reference sequence). The V and J ends lost 3 bases and 3 bases respectively, with 30 bases between them. CDR3: CASSDIRDRTIPPYGYEQYV. CDR3 in DNA: TGCGCCAGCAGTGATATCCGTGACAGGACGATCCCCCCTTATGGCTACGAGCAGTACGTC.

V and J are TRBV2 and TRBJ2-2, with 15 bases matching TRBD2. Unmatched junction bases numbered 10, after V lost 6 bases and J lost 5 bases. CDR3 length equals 18 residues. Germline-derived CDR1 and CDR2 are SNHLY and FYNNEI. CDR3 residues: CASSPGLAGGLRTGELFF. The CDR3 region has the DNA TGTGCCAGCAGCCCCGGACTAGCGGGGGGGCTACGAACCGGGGAGCTGTTTTTT.

The chain combines TRBV14 with TRBJ2-1; 10 bases are shared with TRBD2. This CDR3 comprises 16 residues. Germline CDR1 reads SGHDN; CDR2 reads FVKESK. The ends lost 5 bases at V and 0 bases at J; junction bases unmatched: 4. CDR3 sequence reads: CASSVRLAGSYNEQFF. The CDR3 nucleotides read TGTGCCAGCAGCGTAAGACTAGCGGGCTCCTACAATGAGCAGTTCTTC.

The chain recombines TRBV13 with TRBJ1-2; D call uncertain. V lost 4 bases and J lost 4, with 19 bases in between. The CDR3 runs 16 residues. CDR1 and CDR2 from the germline V gene are PRHDT and FYEKMQ (reference sequence). CDR3: CASSSYRIGGFYGYTF. The DNA for the CDR3 is TGTGCCAGCAGCTCCTACCGCATAGGAGGGTTCTATGGCTACACCTTC. The complete variable domain, with remaining parts taken from reference TRBV13 and TRBJ1-2, reads AAGVIQSPRHLIKEKRETATLKCYPIPRHDTVYWYQQGPGQDPQFLISFYEKMQSDKGSIPDRFSAQQFSDYHSELNMSSLELGDSALYFCASSSYRIGGFYGYTFGSGTRLTVV.

The V and J genes are TRBV19 and TRBJ1-4; 7 bases map to TRBD1. Germline values: CDR1 LNHDA, CDR2 SQIVND (reference sequence). V trimming: 6 bases; J trimming: 3 bases; junction bases outside the gene matches: 7. This CDR3 is 15 amino acids long. The CDR3 bases are TGTGCCAGTAGGCGATACAGGGGACCTAATGAAAAACTGTTTTTT. It yields the protein CASRRYRGPNEKLFF.

The chain is built from TRBV2 and TRBJ2-3; maybe TRBD1 (6 bases). Trimming removed 7 bases at V and 7 bases at J, with 18 bases between. The CDR3 has 14 amino acids. Germline lookup yields CDR1 SNHLY and CDR2 FYNNEI. The CDR3 loop is CASTWTASTNTQYF. The DNA for the CDR3 is TGTGCCAGCACGTGGACAGCCTCTACAAATACGCAGTATTTT.

V gene TRBV7-9 combines with J gene TRBJ2-5; 8 bases are a match to TRBD2. J gave up 4 bases and V 5 bases, and 6 bases lay outside the gene matches. Germline CDR1 and CDR2: SEHNR and FQNEAQ (reference sequence). This CDR3 spans 14 amino acids. The CDR3 coding sequence is TGTGCCAGCAGCCCTCCGGGGGGGGCAGAGACCCAGTACTTC. It encodes CASSPPGGAETQYF.

This clone has a handful of counts. V usage is TRBV4-1 and J usage is TRBJ2-1; D possibly corresponds to TRBD1 (6 bases). CDR1 and CDR2 from the germline V gene are MGHRA and YSYEKL. V was cut by 0 bases and J by 10 bases, with 19 bases left in between. The CDR3 is 16 residues long. The CDR3 coding sequence is TGCGCCAGCAGCCAAGAAAACTCCATAAAAACAGGGGAGCAGTTCTTC. The encoded protein is CASSQENSIKTGEQFF.

The rearrangement joins TRBV13 to TRBJ1-1; the match to TRBD1 covers 8 bases. After removal of 6 bases from V and 3 bases from J, the junction contained 6 bases not matched to a gene. This CDR3 is built from 14 residues. Germline V CDR1 and CDR2: PRHDT, FYEKMQ (reference sequence). The CDR3 is CASSVDRADTEAFF. In nucleotides, the CDR3 is TGTGCCAGCAGTGTGGACAGGGCGGACACTGAAGCTTTCTTT.

This clone was detected a few times. The J gene is TRBJ2-3, the V gene TRBV6-4; the match to TRBD2 covers 12 bases. From germline, CDR1 is MRHNA and CDR2 SNTAGT. Losses at the gene ends were 3 bases for V and 7 bases for J; bases not matched to a gene: 5. The CDR3 consists of 15 residues. Written as DNA, the CDR3 is TGTGCCAGCAGTGAATCTAGCGGGGGGGCGTATACGCAGTATTTT. Its translation is CASSESSGGAYTQYF.

Only a few counts were recorded for this clone. The chain combines TRBV6-5 with TRBJ2-1; 12 positions agree with TRBD2. The germline V gene has CDR1 MNHEY and CDR2 SVGAGI. J lost 7 bases, V lost 2 bases, and 3 bases had no gene match. The CDR3 is made up of 15 amino acids. The CDR3 spells CASSYELAGGNEQFF. The CDR3, as DNA: TGTGCCAGCAGTTACGAACTAGCGGGGGGAAATGAGCAGTTCTTC.

This clone turned up a few times. CDR3 residues: CSVDGGGYNEQFF. The CDR3 DNA reads as TGCAGCGTTGATGGCGGCGGATACAATGAGCAGTTCTTC. The V and J genes are TRBV29-1 and TRBJ2-1; D gene unclear. Germline CDR1 and CDR2: SQVTM and ANQGSEA. V gave up 3 bases and J gave up 4 bases, with 10 bases separating them. This CDR3 contains 13 residues.

As regards this clone: An end of the junction differs from the germline gene, which may be a read error. The chain couples TRBV7-9 to TRBJ2-3, with 10 positions matching TRBD2. This CDR3 contains 14 residues. Per germline, CDR1 SEHNR and CDR2 FQNEAQ (reference sequence). This chain's CDR3 is CASRLAGGTDTQYF. CDR3 DNA: TGTGCCAGCAGGTTAGCGGGGGGAACAGATACGCAGTATTTT. Full variable domain (rest looked up from reference TRBV7-9 and TRBJ2-3): DTGVSQNPRHKITKRGQNVTFRCDPISEHNRLYWYRQTLGQGPEFLTYFQNEAQLEKSRLLSDRFSAERPKGSFSTLEIQRTEQGDSAMYLCASRLAGGTDTQYFGPGTRLTVL.